Listed here are 10 T cell receptor beta chains from one sample, sequenced in a study of OX40 agonist ivuxolimab in advanced cancers. The data were produced by immunoSEQ multiplex PCR, yet TCRdb's version contains in-frame clones alone and is incomplete. The table lists almost 35,000 clones, approximately 79% of them singletons. Sample: CD4+ or CD8+ T cells sorted from blood, taken in a trial of the OX40 agonist ivuxolimab. The receptors originated from an adult with an advanced solid tumor such as melanoma, head and neck, liver or kidney cancer.

The genes are TRBV4-1 and TRBJ2-7, with D possibly being TRBD1 or TRBD2 (5 bases each). V was cut by 3 bases and J by 3 bases, with 24 bases left in between. The CDR3 consists of 18 residues. Germline V lookup: CDR1 MGHRA, CDR2 YSYEKL. The CDR3 DNA is TGCGCCAGCAGCCATTTCCCTGGGGGTAGGGATGGGTTCTACGAGCAGTACTTC. As protein: CASSHFPGGRDGFYEQYF.

CDR3 DNA: TGTGCCAGCAGCCGTGCCGCGGGTCGCACAGATACGCAGTATTTT. As protein: CASSRAAGRTDTQYF. The chain employs TRBV14 and TRBJ2-3; possibly TRBD2 for D (5 bases). Trimming removed 4 bases from V and 1 base from J, with 12 bases in between. Per germline, CDR1 SGHDN and CDR2 FVKESK. This CDR3 has 15 residues.

The chain uses TRBV19 and TRBJ1-6; 10 bases are shared with TRBD1. CDR1 is LNHDA, CDR2 SQIVND, per germline (reference sequence). The length of the CDR3 is 17 residues. The J segment lost 1 base and the V segment lost 3 bases, leaving 3 bases of the junction unmatched. CDR3 sequence: CASSIGTGASYNSPLHF. CDR3 DNA: TGTGCCAGTAGTATTGGGACAGGGGCTTCCTATAATTCACCCCTCCACTTT. Complete variable domain (other parts from reference TRBV19 and TRBJ1-6): DGGITQSPKYLFRKEGQNVTLSCEQNLNHDAMYWYRQDPGQGLRLIYYSQIVNDFQKGDIAEGYSVSREKKESFPLTVTSAQKNPTAFYLCASSIGTGASYNSPLHFGNGTRLTVT.

V gene TRBV10-3 combines with J gene TRBJ1-3, with D uncertain. This CDR3 region has 12 residues. V was clipped by 7 bases and J by 4 bases, with 8 bases between them. The germline V gene has CDR1 ENHRY and CDR2 SYGVKD. The CDR3 region is CAIISTGNTIYF. CDR3 DNA sequence: TGTGCCATCATTTCTACAGGAAACACCATATATTTT.

This rearrangement joins TRBV10-3 to TRBJ2-7, with D unclear. The germline gives CDR1 ENHRY, CDR2 SYGVKD. V was trimmed by 0 bases and J by 3 bases, leaving 9 bases between them. CDR3 size: 14 residues. The CDR3 DNA sequence: TGTGCCATCAGTGAGTCGACGGTACTCTACGAGCAGTACTTC. Its translation: CAISESTVLYEQYF.

This rearrangement joins TRBV6-5 to TRBJ1-1, with D maybe TRBD1 (5 bases). Germline CDR1 and CDR2: MNHEY and SVGAGI. Trimming took off 6 bases at V and 1 base at J, with 12 bases between the two ends. The CDR3 totals 14 residues. The CDR3 reads CASSGLGTNTEAFF. The CDR3 region has the DNA TGTGCCAGCAGCGGGCTTGGGACGAACACTGAAGCTTTCTTT.

This clone was seen only a few times. Here the CDR3 DNA reads TGTGCCAGCAGTACCACACTACAGGGGAACACTGAAGCTTTCTTT. Protein sequence: CASSTTLQGNTEAFF. The V and J genes are TRBV7-9 and TRBJ1-1; perhaps TRBD1 as D (6 bases). The V gene's germline CDR1 is SEHNR and CDR2 FQNEAQ (reference sequence). The CDR3 runs 15 residues. Trimming stripped 6 bases from V and 1 base from J, with 15 bases between.

The gene calls are TRBV13 and TRBJ2-1, with D possibly matching TRBD2 (6 bases). Trimming pared 4 bases from V and 5 bases from J, leaving 9 bases between. The CDR3 runs 13 residues. Per germline, CDR1 PRHDT and CDR2 FYEKMQ (reference sequence). The CDR3 sequence is CASSSGADNEQFF. The CDR3 coding sequence is TGTGCCAGCAGCTCGGGAGCGGACAATGAGCAGTTCTTC.

The DNA of the CDR3 is TGTGCCAGCAGCGTAGTGGGGGGCCGTCAAGAGACCCAGTACTTC. Protein sequence: CASSVVGGRQETQYF. The chain employs TRBV9 and TRBJ2-5; either TRBD1 or TRBD2 may fit D (6 bases each). The CDR3 covers 15 residues. Germline-derived CDR1 and CDR2 are SGDLS and YYNGEE. Trimming took off 0 bases at V and 2 bases at J, with 11 bases between the two ends. Combining the CDR3 with reference TRBV9 and TRBJ2-5 gives the whole variable domain DSGVTQTPKHLITATGQRVTLRCSPRSGDLSVYWYQQSLDQGLQFLIQYYNGEERAKGNILERFSAQQFPDLHSELNLSSLELGDSALYFCASSVVGGRQETQYFGPGTRLLVL.

V and J are TRBV5-8 and TRBJ1-3; D is unresolved. From germline, CDR1 is SGHTS and CDR2 YDEGEE. The CDR3 spans 11 residues. The CDR3 reads CASIGGNTIYF. The CDR3 coding sequence is TGTGCTTCTATCGGTGGAAACACCATATATTTT. Based on the CDR3 plus reference TRBV5-8 and TRBJ1-3, the full variable domain is EAGVTQSPTHLIKTRGQQATLRCSPISGHTSVYWYQQALGLGLQFLLWYDEGEERNRGNFPPRFSGRQFPNYSSELNVNALELEDSALYLCASIGGNTIYFGEGSWLTVV.